One and the same sample provided the 12 T cell receptor beta chains below, sequenced in a study of shared clonotypes between healthy human individuals. Terminally differentiated effector memory CD45RA+ cells were excluded by CCR7 positive selection of CD45RO-negative cells. Sequenced by immunoSEQ multiplex PCR; TCRdb stores in-frame clones only, minus some. The sample shows about 1,800,000 clones, just under 95% of them seen only once. The sequencing sample was made of naive CD8+ T cells sorted from blood. These receptors were taken from a man between 18 and 29 years old in good health.

CDR3 in DNA: TGCGCCAGCAGCCAGCGCGAGACAGGGTTTGTGGAGACCCAGTACTTC. This translates into CASSQRETGFVETQYF. The genes are TRBV4-1 and TRBJ2-5, with 7 bases lining up with TRBD1. Germline-derived CDR1 and CDR2 are MGHRA and YSYEKL. This CDR3 is 16 amino acids long. With 3 bases clipped from V and 5 bases from J, the junction kept 12 bases outside the gene matches.

The rearrangement joins TRBV7-9 to TRBJ2-1; 10 bases fit TRBD1. Germline V gene sequence: CDR1 SEHNR, CDR2 FQNEAQ (reference sequence). This CDR3 has 14 residues. V dropped 3 bases and J dropped 9; count of bases not matched to a gene: 5. CDR3 nucleotides: TGTGCCAGCAGCTTCCTGACAGGGGGCTTTGAGCAGTTCTTC. Translated, it gives CASSFLTGGFEQFF.

Remarks on this clone: Other DNA sequences of this sample code for an identical CDR3. The chain has TRBV7-9 and TRBJ1-2; perhaps TRBD1 as D (5 bases). V dropped 3 bases and J dropped 2 bases, with 7 bases sitting between them. The CDR3 consists of 13 residues. Looked up from germline, CDR1 is SEHNR and CDR2 is FQNEAQ (reference sequence). CDR3 in amino acids: CASSLGGNYGYTF. The DNA of the CDR3 is TGTGCCAGCAGCTTGGGGGGGAACTATGGCTACACCTTC.

The J gene is TRBJ2-3, the V gene TRBV28; TRBD2 agrees at 8 bases. The CDR3 is made up of 15 amino acids. V shed 3 bases and J 4 bases; nucleotides not matched to a gene: 6. Germline V gene lookup returns CDR1 MDHEN and CDR2 SYDVKM. As DNA, the CDR3 is TGTGCCAGCAGTTTTCTCACGGGGGGGCCAGATACGCAGTATTTT. It specifies CASSFLTGGPDTQYF.

The J gene is TRBJ2-3, the V gene TRBV25-1; 10 bases align to TRBD2. This CDR3 comprises 16 residues. Trimming cost V 8 bases and J 2 bases; bases outside gene matches: 10. Germline V gives CDR1 MGHDK, CDR2 SYGVNS. CDR3 region: CASGTKLAGFTDTQYF. As DNA, the CDR3 is TGTGCCAGCGGAACGAAACTAGCGGGATTCACAGATACGCAGTATTTT. Using reference TRBV25-1 and TRBJ2-3 for the parts outside the CDR3, the full variable domain is EADIYQTPRYLVIGTGKKITLECSQTMGHDKMYWYQQDPGMELHLIHYSYGVNSTEKGDLSSESTVSRIRTEHFPLTLESARPSHTSQYLCASGTKLAGFTDTQYFGPGTRLTVL.

As for this clone: Other nucleotide sequences in the sample specify the same CDR3. The V and J genes are TRBV4-1 and TRBJ1-6, with no clear D. The CDR3 length is 17 residues. Germline V CDR1 and CDR2: MGHRA, YSYEKL. The germline V and J ends were trimmed by 0 bases and 0 bases, with 9 bases remaining between them. The CDR3 DNA follows: TGCGCCAGCAGCCAAGAGGACGGTAGCTCCTATAATTCACCCCTCCACTTT. Protein product: CASSQEDGSSYNSPLHF.

V is TRBV7-2 and J is TRBJ2-3; possible D gene TRBD2, 5 bases. This CDR3 comprises 13 residues. V dropped 5 bases and J dropped 6 bases, with 12 bases sitting between them. Germline V lookup: CDR1 SGHTA, CDR2 FQGNSA. The CDR3 bases are TGTGCCAGCAGCCCCAGGAGGTGGGATACGCAGTATTTT. Its protein product is CASSPRRWDTQYF.

This sequence joins TRBV27 and TRBJ2-7, with 7 bases lining up with TRBD2. Losses at the gene ends were 5 bases for V and 4 bases for J; bases not matched to a gene: 8. Germline V gene sequence: CDR1 MNHEY, CDR2 SMNVEV (reference sequence). The CDR3 is 14 residues long. For the CDR3, the DNA is TGTGCCAGCAGTCCGTACGGGGGGAGGTACGAGCAGTACTTC. Translating it yields CASSPYGGRYEQYF.

This clone has only one observation. Here the CDR3 reads CASSSGTSGIYEQYF. The CDR3 bases are TGCGCCAGCAGCTCCGGGACTAGCGGAATTTACGAGCAGTACTTC. The chain couples TRBV10-2 to TRBJ2-7, with 11 bases lining up with TRBD2. Trimming at V came to 6 bases and at J to 4 bases, leaving 8 bases not matched to a gene. This CDR3 contains 15 residues. The germline gives CDR1 WSHSY, CDR2 SAAADI.

This sequence joins TRBV15 and TRBJ1-1; possibly TRBD1 for D (5 bases). CDR1 is LNHNV, CDR2 YYDKDF, per germline (reference sequence). The V gene lost 1 base and the J gene lost 8 bases, with 11 bases spanning the gap. The CDR3 has 13 amino acids. The CDR3 region has the DNA TGTGCCACCAGCAGAGTAATCGGGACGGAAGCTTTCTTT. Translation gives CATSRVIGTEAFF.

The chain has TRBV10-1 and TRBJ2-7; 9 bases match TRBD2. Trimming took 4 bases from V and 3 from J; bases not matched to a gene: 4. CDR3 size: 14 residues. The germline CDR1 and CDR2 sequences are WNHNN and SYGVQD (reference sequence). CDR3 protein: CASSAGLASYEQYF. CDR3 sequence (DNA): TGCGCCAGCAGTGCAGGACTAGCGAGCTACGAGCAGTACTTC.

This clone was seen a single time. The chain recombines TRBV5-4 with TRBJ2-5; D is possibly TRBD2 (5 bases). The V end lost 1 base, the J end lost 2 bases, and 6 bases lay between the germline ends. Germline V gene data show CDR1 as SGHNT and CDR2 as YYREEE (reference sequence). This CDR3 contains 13 residues. The CDR3 DNA follows: TGTGCCAGCAGCTTGTGGGAGCAAGAGACCCAGTACTTC. Amino acids: CASSLWEQETQYF.